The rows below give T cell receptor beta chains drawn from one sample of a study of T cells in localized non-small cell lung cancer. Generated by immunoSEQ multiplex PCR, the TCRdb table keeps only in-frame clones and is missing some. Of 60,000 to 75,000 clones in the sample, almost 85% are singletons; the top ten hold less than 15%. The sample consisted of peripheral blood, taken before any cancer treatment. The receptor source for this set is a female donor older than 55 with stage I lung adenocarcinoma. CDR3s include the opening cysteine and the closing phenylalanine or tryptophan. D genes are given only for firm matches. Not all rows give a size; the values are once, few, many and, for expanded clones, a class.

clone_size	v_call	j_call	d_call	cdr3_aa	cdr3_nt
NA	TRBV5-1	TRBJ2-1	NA	CASSLAGVKNEQFF	TGCGCCAGCAGCTTGGCGGGAGTTAAGAATGAGCAGTTCTTC
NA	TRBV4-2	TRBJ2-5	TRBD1	CASSQDGRGETQYF	TGTGCCAGCAGCCAAGATGGCAGGGGGGAGACCCAGTACTTC
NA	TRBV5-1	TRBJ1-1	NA	CASSLETGTDTEAFF	TGCGCCAGCAGCTTGGAGACGGGAACCGACACTGAAGCTTTCTTT
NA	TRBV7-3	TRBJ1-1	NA	CASSRGPADTEAFF	TGTGCCAGCAGCCGAGGGCCCGCGGACACTGAAGCTTTCTTT
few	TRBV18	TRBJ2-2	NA	CASSRGTGELFF	TGTGCCAGCTCCCGGGGGACCGGGGAGCTGTTTTTT
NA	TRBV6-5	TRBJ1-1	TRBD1	CASRIGTGEKTEAFF	TGTGCCAGCAGGATAGGGACAGGGGAGAAAACTGAAGCTTTCTTT
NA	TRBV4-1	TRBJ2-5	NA	CASSQERKNTGLGETQYF	TGCGCCAGCAGCCAAGAAAGGAAGAATACAGGGCTCGGGGAGACCCAGTACTTC
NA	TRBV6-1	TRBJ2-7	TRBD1	CASSEAINRGEQYF	TGTGCCAGCAGTGAAGCGATAAACAGGGGAGAGCAGTACTTC
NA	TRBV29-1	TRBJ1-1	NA	CSSKGGRSAHTEAFF	TGCAGCTCAAAGGGGGGGAGGTCGGCCCACACTGAAGCTTTCTTT
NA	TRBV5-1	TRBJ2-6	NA	CASSPGSSGANVLTF	TGCGCCAGCAGCCCCGGGTCCTCTGGGGCCAACGTCCTGACTTTC
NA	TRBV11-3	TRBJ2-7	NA	CASSQDWEQYF	TGTGCCAGCAGCCAGGATTGGGAGCAGTACTTC
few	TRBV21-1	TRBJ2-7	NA	CASSSPDSTPYEQYF	TGTGCCAGCAGCTCTCCGGACAGTACCCCCTACGAGCAGTACTTC
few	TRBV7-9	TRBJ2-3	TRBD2	CASSLGQAGVADTQYF	TGTGCCAGCAGCTTAGGTCAGGCGGGAGTGGCAGATACGCAGTATTTT
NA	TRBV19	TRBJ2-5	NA	CATAGSGLGQETQYF	TGTGCCACCGCCGGGTCGGGCCTCGGACAAGAGACCCAGTACTTC
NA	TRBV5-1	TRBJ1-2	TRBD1	CASSLGTGGDSYTF	TGCGCCAGCAGCTTGGGCACAGGGGGCGATAGCTACACCTTC
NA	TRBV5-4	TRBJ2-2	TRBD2	CASSFRLAGLDTGELFF	TGTGCCAGCAGCTTCAGGCTAGCGGGATTGGACACCGGGGAGCTGTTTTTT
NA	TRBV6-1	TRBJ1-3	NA	CASSEATASGNTIYF	TGTGCCAGCAGTGAAGCGACAGCCTCTGGAAACACCATATATTTT
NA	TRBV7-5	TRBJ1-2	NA	CARSFTNRCYGYTF	TGTGCCAGAAGCTTCACCAATCGGTGCTATGGCTACACCTTC
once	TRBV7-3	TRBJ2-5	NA	CASSYPLGETQYF	TGTGCCAGCAGCTACCCTCTCGGGGAGACCCAGTACTTC
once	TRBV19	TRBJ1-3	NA	CATLGPGGNTIYF	TGTGCCACCTTGGGCCCTGGAGGAAACACCATATATTTT
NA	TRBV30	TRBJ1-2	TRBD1	CAWSGDRVNGYTF	TGTGCCTGGAGTGGAGACAGGGTTAATGGCTACACCTTC
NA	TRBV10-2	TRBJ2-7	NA	CASNPSGSQNEQYF	TGCGCCAGCAACCCCTCCGGGAGCCAGAACGAGCAGTACTTC
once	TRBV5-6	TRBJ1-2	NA	CASGTFYGYTF	TGTGCCAGCGGAACGTTCTATGGCTACACCTTC
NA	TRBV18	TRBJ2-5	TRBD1	CASSQGQGETQYF	TGTGCCAGCTCACAGGGACAGGGGGAGACCCAGTACTTC
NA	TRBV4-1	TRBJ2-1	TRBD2	CASSPEGPGLAPFLSYNEQFF	TGCGCCAGCAGCCCCGAAGGTCCGGGACTAGCCCCCTTTCTCTCCTACAATGAGCAGTTCTTC
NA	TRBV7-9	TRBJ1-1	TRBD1	CASSFSTGGNTEAFF	TGTGCCAGCAGCTTTTCCACAGGGGGCAACACTGAAGCTTTCTTT
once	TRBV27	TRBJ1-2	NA	CASSFGGSRYGYTF	TGTGCCAGCAGTTTCGGAGGGAGTCGCTATGGCTACACCTTC
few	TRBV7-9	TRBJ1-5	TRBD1	CASSLEGAQPQHF	TGTGCCAGCAGCTTAGAGGGGGCGCAGCCCCAGCATTTT
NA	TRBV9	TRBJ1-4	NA	CASSAQTGLNEKLFF	TGTGCCAGCAGCGCTCAGACAGGCCTTAATGAAAAACTGTTTTTT
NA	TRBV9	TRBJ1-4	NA	CASSTIGGANEKLFF	TGTGCCAGCAGCACCATCGGAGGGGCTAATGAAAAACTGTTTTTT
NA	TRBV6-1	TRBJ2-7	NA	CASRTGLYEQYF	TGTGCCAGCAGGACGGGGCTCTACGAGCAGTACTTC
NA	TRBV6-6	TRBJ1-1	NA	CASSYEVYTEAFF	TGTGCCAGCAGTTACGAGGTGTACACTGAAGCTTTCTTT
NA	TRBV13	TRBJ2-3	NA	CASSFGDTQYF	TGTGCCAGCAGCTTCGGTGATACGCAGTATTTT
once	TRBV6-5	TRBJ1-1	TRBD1	CASSWTGGTEAFF	TGTGCCAGCAGCTGGACAGGGGGCACTGAAGCTTTCTTT
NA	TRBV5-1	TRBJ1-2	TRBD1	CASSFEGASYGYTF	TGCGCCAGCAGCTTTGAGGGGGCGAGTTATGGCTACACCTTC
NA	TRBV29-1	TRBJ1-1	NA	CSVHAAGTEAFF	TGCAGCGTCCACGCAGCAGGCACTGAAGCTTTCTTT
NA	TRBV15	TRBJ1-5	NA	CATSSGGRGNQPQHF	TGTGCCACCAGCAGCGGGGGCCGAGGCAATCAGCCCCAGCATTTT
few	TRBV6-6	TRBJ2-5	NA	CASSRLQETQYF	TGTGCCAGCAGCCGTCTTCAAGAGACCCAGTACTTC
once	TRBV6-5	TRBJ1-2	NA	CASSYLGVKYGYTF	TGTGCCAGCAGTTACTTGGGGGTTAAGTATGGCTACACCTTC
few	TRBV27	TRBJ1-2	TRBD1	CASSTTGYGYTF	TGTGCCAGCAGCACGACAGGGTATGGCTACACCTTC
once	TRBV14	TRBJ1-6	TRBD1	CASSPRQGVGSPLHF	TGTGCCAGCAGCCCACGACAGGGTGTAGGTTCACCCCTCCACTTT
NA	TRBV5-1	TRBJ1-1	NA	CASSPEAGWDTEAFF	TGCGCCAGCAGCCCGGAGGCGGGGTGGGACACTGAAGCTTTCTTT
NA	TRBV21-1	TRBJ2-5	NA	CASSTPPGEQYF	TGTGCCAGCAGCACCCCCCCTGGGGAGCAGTACTTC
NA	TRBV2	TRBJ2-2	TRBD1	CASIDRGWFNTGELFF	TGTGCCAGCATAGACAGGGGATGGTTTAACACCGGGGAGCTGTTTTTT
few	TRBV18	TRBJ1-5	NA	CASSQAYNQPQHF	TGTGCCAGCTCGCAGGCGTACAATCAGCCCCAGCATTTT